This T cell receptor (beta chain) is drawn from a study of blood T cell repertoires in COVID-19. With 3 bases removed from V and 6 bases from J, the gap between germline ends came to 18 bases. Germline V gene lookup returns CDR1 SGHRS and CDR2 YFSETQ. The CDR3 is 16 amino acids. The assay was immunoSEQ multiplex PCR, and TCRdb's table has in-frame clones only and misses some. The sample includes about 210,000 clones, around 89% seen only once; the top ten take 4.8%. The sequence was obtained from a woman aged 40 to 50 with acute or convalescent COVID-19. The chain is built from TRBV5-1 and TRBJ1-4; TRBD1 might be the D (6 bases). The source material was peripheral blood. The DNA for the CDR3 is TGCGCCAGCAGCTGGGGTGGCGGGGGCTTTGATGAAAAACTGTTTTTT. Amino acid sequence: CASSWGGGGFDEKLFF.